This TCR beta chain appears in the sequencing data of a study of beta chain features in type 1 diabetes. The study's findings and limits: Across all four CD4+ subsets, people with type 1 diabetes showed modestly shorter TCRB CDR3s.

In regard to this clone: The antigen is undetermined.

Germline lookup yields CDR1 KGHSH and CDR2 LQKENI. The V gene end was trimmed by 5 bases and the J gene end by 7 bases; junction bases not matched to a gene: 11. The length of the CDR3 is 16 residues. Isolated RNA was reverse transcribed in full, so expressed TCRB transcripts were sequenced. Measured with immunoSEQ multiplex PCR; TCRdb has only the in-frame clones, and not every one. The sample includes some 640,000 clones, about 14% of them seen just once. The origin of this receptor is a man aged 18 to 30 with type 1 diabetes. The V call is TRBV18, the J call TRBJ1-5, with TRBD1 identical over 10 bases. The sequencing input was naive CD4+ T cells from blood. The CDR3 nucleotides read TGTGCCAGCTCATTAACAACGGGACAGGGGAGCCAGCCCCAGCATTTT. Translated, it gives CASSLTTGQGSQPQHF. The complete variable domain, with remaining parts taken from reference TRBV18 and TRBJ1-5, reads NAGVMQNPRHLVRRRGQEARLRCSPMKGHSHVYWYRQLPEEGLKFMVYLQKENIIDESGMPKERFSAEFPKEGPSILRIQQVVRGDSAAYFCASSLTTGQGSQPQHFGDGTRLSIL.